The clone carrying this T cell receptor beta chain has a single count. Each sample yielded at least 6.5 million isolated PBMCs. The sample originates from a study of blood T cells in healthy people across ages. There are 13 residues in the CDR3. Per the germline V gene, CDR1 is MNHEY and CDR2 is SVGAGI. Trimming removed 10 bases at V and 0 bases at J, with 10 bases between. Next came a second PCR, run for about 6 to 12 cycles, which used a sample-barcoded 5' primer along with a J-beta primer mix. TCRdb re-called the 5' RACE reads through MiXCR, storing one row per CDR3 protein. The sample includes about 1,400,000 distinct CDR3 sequences, roughly 40% seen only once; the top ten take roughly 8.2%.

This receptor was identified in a woman aged 18-35 years in good health. The source material was blood. This rearrangement joins TRBV6-5 to TRBJ2-1; D gene ambiguous. CDR3 residues: CATRANSYNEQFF. The CDR3 DNA reads as TGTGCCACCCGGGCTAACTCCTACAATGAGCAGTTCTTC.